This T cell receptor (beta chain) was retrieved from a study of regulatory T cells in long-lasting Graves disease. Through Arm-PCR of CDR3 regions and iRepertoire HTBI primers, TCR beta libraries were built. TCRdb reprocessed the multiplex PCR reads with MiXCR, giving one entry per CDR3 protein. The sample consists of about 660,000 distinct CDR3 sequences, about 32% of them appearing once. Time point described: persistent/refractory GD, antithyroid drugs over 5 years with positive TRAb. RNA extracted from PBMCs served as the sequencing template. V dropped 10 bases and J dropped 5; count of bases not matched to a gene: 8. This CDR3 is 13 amino acids long. Germline V CDR1 and CDR2: SNHLY, FYNNEI. This clonotype was seen more than once but under ten times.

This specimen consisted of peripheral blood mononuclear cells (PBMCs), obtained when the disease was refractory, from a patient treated with antithyroid drugs. The chain carries TRBV2 and TRBJ2-7; TRBD2 agrees at 10 bases. The TCR sequence derives from a female donor with Graves disease. CDR3 sequence (DNA): TGTGCCACCCGACTAGCGGGCAATGACGAGCAGTACTTC. Its protein product is CATRLAGNDEQYF.